Detailed here is one T cell receptor (beta chain). These data belong to a study of T cell repertoires in cytomegalovirus infection. The CDR3 spans 15 residues. V dropped 1 base and J dropped 2 bases, with 12 bases sitting between them. CDR1 SEHNR and CDR2 FQNEAQ come from the germline V gene (reference sequence). One entry per CDR3 protein results from TCRdb running MiXCR on the reads. This table has 740,000 or so distinct CDR3 sequences, roughly 35% appearing once. The V call is TRBV7-9, the J call TRBJ2-7; D is possibly TRBD1 or TRBD2 (5 bases each). Sequencing input: PBMCs. This sequence was found in a human donor in good health (CMV status not recorded). Some clones in this sample may be carry-over from other donors' samples. The CDR3 DNA reads TGTGCCAGCAGCTTAGTCGGGGACCCAACCTACGAGCAGTACTTC. Amino acids: CASSLVGDPTYEQYF.